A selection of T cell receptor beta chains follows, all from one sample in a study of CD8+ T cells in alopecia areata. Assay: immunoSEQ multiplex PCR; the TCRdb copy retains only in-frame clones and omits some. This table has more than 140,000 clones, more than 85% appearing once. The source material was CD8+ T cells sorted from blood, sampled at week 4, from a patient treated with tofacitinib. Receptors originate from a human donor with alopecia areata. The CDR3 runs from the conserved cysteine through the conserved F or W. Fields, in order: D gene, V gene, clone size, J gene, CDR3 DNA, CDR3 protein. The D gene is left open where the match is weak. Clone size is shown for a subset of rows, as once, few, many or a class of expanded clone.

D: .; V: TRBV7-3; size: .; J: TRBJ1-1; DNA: TGTGCCAGCAGCCCGACGGGCACTGAAGCTTTCTTT; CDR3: CASSPTGTEAFF
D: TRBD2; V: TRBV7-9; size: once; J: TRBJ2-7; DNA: TGTGCCAGCAGCCATACTAGCGGGAACCACGAGCAGTACTTC; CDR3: CASSHTSGNHEQYF
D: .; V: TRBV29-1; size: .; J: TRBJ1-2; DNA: TGCAGCGTTGCCAACGGATATGGCTACACCTTC; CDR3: CSVANGYGYTF
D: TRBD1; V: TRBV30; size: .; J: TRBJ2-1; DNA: TGTGCCTGGAGTGTCCTAGGACAGGGATACGGTGAGCAGTTCTTC; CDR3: CAWSVLGQGYGEQFF
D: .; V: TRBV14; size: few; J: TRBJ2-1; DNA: TGTGCCAGCAGCCAAGTAGCTGTGGATGAGCAGTTCTTC; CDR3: CASSQVAVDEQFF
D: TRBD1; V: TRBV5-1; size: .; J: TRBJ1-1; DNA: TGCGCCAGCAGCTGGGAGACGACAGGGGGCCTCTCTGAAGCTTTCTTT; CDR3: CASSWETTGGLSEAFF
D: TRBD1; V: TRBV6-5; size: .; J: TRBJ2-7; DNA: TGTGCCAGCAGTTACGGGACAGCCCTAGACGAGCAGTACTTC; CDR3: CASSYGTALDEQYF
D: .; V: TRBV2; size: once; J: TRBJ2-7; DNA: TGTGCCAGCAGTCGGTGGGACAACTCCTACGAGCAGTACTTC; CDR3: CASSRWDNSYEQYF
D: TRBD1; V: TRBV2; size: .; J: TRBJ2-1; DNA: TGTGCCAGCAGTACCGGACAGGGGGACTACAATGAGCAGTTCTTC; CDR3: CASSTGQGDYNEQFF
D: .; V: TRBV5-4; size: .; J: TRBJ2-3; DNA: TGTGCCAGCAGCTTGGGAGCACTATCTACTAGCACAGATACGCAGTATTTT; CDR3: CASSLGALSTSTDTQYF
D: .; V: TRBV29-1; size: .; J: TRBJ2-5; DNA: TGCAGCGTTGAGAAGAGGTTAGGAGAGACCCAGTACTTC; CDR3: CSVEKRLGETQYF
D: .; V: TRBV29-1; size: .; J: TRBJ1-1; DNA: TGCAGCGTTGCAGGAGGGGTCGGGCCTATTTTCGGTTTT; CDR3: CSVAGGVGPIFGF
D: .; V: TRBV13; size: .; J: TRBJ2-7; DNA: TGTGCCAGCAGCTTAGCGGCCTTATCTTCCTACGAGCAGTACTTC; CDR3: CASSLAALSSYEQYF
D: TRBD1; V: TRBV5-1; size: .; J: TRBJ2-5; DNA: TGCGCCAGCAGCCCAGGAATCGGGACAGGAGAAGAGACCCAGTACTTC; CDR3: CASSPGIGTGEETQYF
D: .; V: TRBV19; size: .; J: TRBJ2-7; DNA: TGTGCCAGTAGTAGTCCAGCGGGGGACAGGGAGCCCCACGAGCAGTACTTC; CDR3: CASSSPAGDREPHEQYF
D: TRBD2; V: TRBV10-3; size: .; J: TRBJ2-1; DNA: TGTGCCATCAGTGAACTAGCGGGAGAAATAGATGAGCAGTTCTTC; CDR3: CAISELAGEIDEQFF
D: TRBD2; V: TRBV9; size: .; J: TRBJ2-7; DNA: TGTGCCAGCAGCGTATTGTGGGAGGGCTACGAGCAGTACTTC; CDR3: CASSVLWEGYEQYF
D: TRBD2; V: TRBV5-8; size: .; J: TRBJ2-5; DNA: TGTGCCAGCACCTCACTAGCGGGAGTCCAAGAGACCCAGTACTTC; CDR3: CASTSLAGVQETQYF
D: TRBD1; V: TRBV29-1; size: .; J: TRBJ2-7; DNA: TGCAGCGTTGAAGACAGGGGGCGGTACGAGCAGTACTTC; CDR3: CSVEDRGRYEQYF
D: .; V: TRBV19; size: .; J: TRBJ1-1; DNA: TGTGCCAGTAGTATTAGGTCCGGGACGCCTGCCACTGAAGCTTTCTTT; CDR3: CASSIRSGTPATEAFF
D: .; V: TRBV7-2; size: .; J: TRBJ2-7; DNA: TGTGCCAGCAGCTTTGCCCTTCGAAGGACTCCCGGCTCCTACGAGCAGTACTTC; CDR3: CASSFALRRTPGSYEQYF
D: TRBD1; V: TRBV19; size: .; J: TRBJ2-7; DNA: TGTGCCAGTAGTCATGGACAGGTCGCATCCTACGAGCAGTACTTC; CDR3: CASSHGQVASYEQYF
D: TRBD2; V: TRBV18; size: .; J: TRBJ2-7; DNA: TGTGCCAGCTCACCCCTGACTAGCGGATCCTACGAGCAGTACTTC; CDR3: CASSPLTSGSYEQYF
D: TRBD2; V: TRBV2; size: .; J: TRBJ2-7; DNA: TGTGCCAGCAGGCGGACCGGGACTAGAGCCCTCGAGCAGTACTTC; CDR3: CASRRTGTRALEQYF
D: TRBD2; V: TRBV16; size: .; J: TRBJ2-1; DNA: TGTGCCAGCAGCCAATCGAAAATAGCGGGGGTCTTC; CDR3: CASSQSKIAGVF
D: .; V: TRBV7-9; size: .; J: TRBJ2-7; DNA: TGTGCCAGCAACACGCAGGGTTCGGGCGAGCAGTACTTC; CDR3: CASNTQGSGEQYF
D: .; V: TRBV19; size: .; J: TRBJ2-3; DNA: TGTGCCAGTAGTATAGAAGAGGCGGATACGCAGTATTTT; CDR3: CASSIEEADTQYF
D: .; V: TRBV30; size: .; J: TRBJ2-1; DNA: TGTGCCTGCACACTCTATAGCTCCTACAATGAGCAGTTCTTC; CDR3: CACTLYSSYNEQFF
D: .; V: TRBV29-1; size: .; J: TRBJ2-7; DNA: TGCAGCGTTGGATCCGGGATCGGCTACGAGCAGTACTTC; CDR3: CSVGSGIGYEQYF
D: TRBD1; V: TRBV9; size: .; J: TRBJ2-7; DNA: TGTGCCAGCAGCGGACAGGGTGGCGAGCAGTACTTC; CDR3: CASSGQGGEQYF
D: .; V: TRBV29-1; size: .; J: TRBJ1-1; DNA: TGCGGCTCGTTAGGGAACACTGAAGCTTTCTTT; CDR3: CGSLGNTEAFF
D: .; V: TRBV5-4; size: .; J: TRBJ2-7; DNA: TGTGCCAGCAGCGAAGGCGAGGTCACCGAGCAGTACTTC; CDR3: CASSEGEVTEQYF
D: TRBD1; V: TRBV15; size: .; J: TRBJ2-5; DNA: TGTGCCACCAGCAGAGATTTGGAGACAGGGTTAGAAGAGACCCAGTACTTC; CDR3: CATSRDLETGLEETQYF
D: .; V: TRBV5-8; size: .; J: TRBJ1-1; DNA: TGTGCCAGCAGCTTGGGGGGCGGCACTGAAGCTTTCTTT; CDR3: CASSLGGGTEAFF
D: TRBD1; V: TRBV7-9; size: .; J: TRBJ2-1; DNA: TGTGCCAGCAGCCTCGGGACAGGGGGCATATATGAGCAGTTCTTC; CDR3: CASSLGTGGIYEQFF
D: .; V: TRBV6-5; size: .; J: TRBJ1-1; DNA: TGTGCCAGCAGACCGCAGGGGACCAACACTGAAGCTTTCTTT; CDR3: CASRPQGTNTEAFF
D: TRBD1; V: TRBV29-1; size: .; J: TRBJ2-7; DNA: TGCAGCGTTACAGGGGACACCTACGAGCAGTACTTC; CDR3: CSVTGDTYEQYF
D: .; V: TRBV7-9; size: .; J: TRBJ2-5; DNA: TGTGCCAGCAGCCATAATTACCGGGCCGACGGAGAGACCCAGTACTTC; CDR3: CASSHNYRADGETQYF
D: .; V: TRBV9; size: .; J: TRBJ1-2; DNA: TGTGCCAGCAGCGCACTGGACGGATCTAACCTCTATGGCTACACCTTC; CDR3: CASSALDGSNLYGYTF
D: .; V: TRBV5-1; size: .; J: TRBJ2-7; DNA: TGCGCCAGCAGCCCCCTCCAGGACAGCTTAACCTCCTACGAGCAGTACTTC; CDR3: CASSPLQDSLTSYEQYF
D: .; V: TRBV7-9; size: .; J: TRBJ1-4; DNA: TGTGCCAGCAGCCCCCGTGGAGTTAATGAAAAACTGTTTTTT; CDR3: CASSPRGVNEKLFF
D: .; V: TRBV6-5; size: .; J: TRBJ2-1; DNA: TGTGCCAGCAATCCAGGACCAGTAAACAATGAGCAGTTCTTC; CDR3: CASNPGPVNNEQFF
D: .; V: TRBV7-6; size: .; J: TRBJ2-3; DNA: TGTGCCAGCAGCTTCCCAAGGGACTTGAGCACAGATACGCAGTATTTT; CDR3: CASSFPRDLSTDTQYF
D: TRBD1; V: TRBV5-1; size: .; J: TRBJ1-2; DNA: TGCGCCAGCAGCTTATCAGGGGGCGGCTCAAATGGCTACACCTTC; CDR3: CASSLSGGGSNGYTF
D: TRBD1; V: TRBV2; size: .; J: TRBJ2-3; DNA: TGTGCCAGCAGTGATCCGGGACAGGGCACAGATACGCAGTATTTT; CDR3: CASSDPGQGTDTQYF
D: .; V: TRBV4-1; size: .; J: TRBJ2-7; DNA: TGCGCCAGCAGCCTACGAGGGGGATACGAGCAGTACTTC; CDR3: CASSLRGGYEQYF
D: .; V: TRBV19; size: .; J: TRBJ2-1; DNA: TGTGCCAGTAGTATGGCAGGGGGGGGCAATGAGCAGTTCTTC; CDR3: CASSMAGGGNEQFF
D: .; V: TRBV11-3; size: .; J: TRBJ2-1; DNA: TGTGCCAGCAGCTTAGAATACAATGAGCAGTTCTTC; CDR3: CASSLEYNEQFF
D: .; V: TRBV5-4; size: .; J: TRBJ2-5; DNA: TGTGCCAGCAGCTTGGCCTTCAGGGGCCAAGAGACCCAGTACTTC; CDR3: CASSLAFRGQETQYF
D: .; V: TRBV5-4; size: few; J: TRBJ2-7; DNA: TGTGCCAGCAGCTCGGGGGACAGTGCCTACGAGCAGTACTTC; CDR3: CASSSGDSAYEQYF
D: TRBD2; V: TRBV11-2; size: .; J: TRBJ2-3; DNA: TGTGCCAGCAGCGCCGGACTAGCGGGAGGGCCCACAGATACGCAGTATTTT; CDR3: CASSAGLAGGPTDTQYF
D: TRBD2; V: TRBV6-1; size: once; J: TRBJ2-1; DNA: TGTGCCAGCAGTGAAGGGCGGGGGACTAGCGGGAGTCGGAACAATGAGCAGTTCTTC; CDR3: CASSEGRGTSGSRNNEQFF
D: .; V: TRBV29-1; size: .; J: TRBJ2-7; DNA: TGCAGCGTTGAAGGTCGACAGACGTACGAGCAGTACTTC; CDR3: CSVEGRQTYEQYF
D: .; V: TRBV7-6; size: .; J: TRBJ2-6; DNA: TGTGCCAGCAGCCTATCGTCGGTACCTGGGGCCAACGTCCTGACTTTC; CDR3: CASSLSSVPGANVLTF